A selection of T cell receptor beta chains follows, all from one sample in a study of regulatory T cells in long-lasting Graves disease. MiXCR was run by TCRdb on the multiplex PCR reads, yielding one entry per CDR3 protein. The sample carries roughly 400,000 distinct CDR3 sequences, roughly 20% recorded once. This material consisted of peripheral blood mononuclear cells (PBMCs), taken when the disease was refractory, from a patient treated with antithyroid drugs. These receptors all stem from a female donor with Graves disease. The CDR3 runs from the conserved cysteine through the conserved F or W. Fields, in order: J gene, D gene, V gene, clone size, CDR3 protein, CDR3 DNA. D genes are given only for firm matches. Size is stated for part of the rows, as once, few or many counts, or as a class when the clone is expanded.

>TRBJ1-2|TRBD1|TRBV6-1|NA
CASRTGALYGYTF
TGTGCCAGCAGGACAGGGGCCCTCTATGGCTACACCTTC
>TRBJ1-1|NA|TRBV7-3|NA
CASSFGQNTEASF
TGTGCCAGCAGCTTTGGACAAAACACTGAAGCTTCCTTT
>TRBJ1-2|NA|TRBV7-2|many
CASSLGWSSFSGYTF
TGCGCCAGCAGCTTAGGGTGGAGCAGTTTTTCTGGCTACACCTTC
>TRBJ2-1|NA|TRBV7-2|few
CASSLYGQGGGNEQFF
TGTGCCAGCAGCCTCTATGGACAGGGAGGGGGCAATGAGCAGTTCTTC
>TRBJ1-5|NA|TRBV6-1|few
CASSVVGQSNQPQHF
TGTGCCAGCAGTGTGGTTGGGCAGAGCAATCAGCCCCAGCATTTT
>TRBJ2-7|NA|TRBV7-9|NA
CASSPSGATPYEQYF
TGTGCCAGCAGCCCTTCCGGGGCCACCCCCTACGAGCAGTACTTC
>TRBJ1-2|TRBD1|TRBV12-3/TRBV12-4|many
CASSSHTGGSGYTF
TGTGCCAGCAGCTCCCACACAGGGGGGAGCGGCTACACCTTC
>TRBJ2-5|TRBD2|TRBV20-1|NA
CSARDGTSVTETQYF
TGCAGTGCTAGAGATGGAACTAGCGTCACAGAGACCCAGTACTTC
>TRBJ2-2|TRBD1|TRBV7-8|many
CASRRGTENTGELFF
TGTGCCAGCCGAAGGGGGACAGAGAACACCGGGGAGCTGTTTTTT
>TRBJ1-2|NA|TRBV12-3/TRBV12-4|many
CASSFDSYGYTF
TGTGCCAGCAGTTTCGATAGTTACGGCTACACCTTC
>TRBJ1-2|TRBD1|TRBV12-3/TRBV12-4|many
CASTVTGTLFGYTF
TGTGCCAGCACTGTGACAGGGACTTTGTTTGGCTACACCTTC
>TRBJ2-7|TRBD2|TRBV11-2|many
CASRMTSVPWEQYF
TGTGCCAGCCGTATGACTAGCGTGCCCTGGGAGCAGTACTTC
>TRBJ1-2|TRBD1|TRBV28|many
CASSLTGGLKNYGYTF
TGTGCCAGCAGTTTAACAGGGGGTCTTAAGAACTATGGCTACACCTTC
>TRBJ2-5|NA|TRBV3-1|once
CASSQDPGLGYNERFF
TGTGCCAGCAGCCAAGATCCGGGTCTTGGCTACAATGAGCGGTTCTTC
>TRBJ2-2|NA|TRBV11-3|NA
CASRDPDGKPTNTGELFF
TGTGCCAGCAGGGACCCCGACGGTAAACCTACGAACACCGGGGAGCTGTTTTTT
>TRBJ2-7|TRBD1|TRBV11-2|many
CASRRPGQSNAEQYF
TGTGCCAGCAGGCGCCCGGGACAGTCGAATGCCGAGCAGTACTTC
>TRBJ1-1|NA|TRBV11-2|few
CASSLVGGLNTEAFF
TGTGCCAGCAGCTTAGTTGGGGGGTTGAACACTGAAGCTTTCTTT
>TRBJ1-4|NA|TRBV2|many
CASSERGDSTNEKLFF
TGTGCCAGCAGTGAAAGGGGGGACTCAACTAATGAAAAACTGTTTTTT
>TRBJ2-5|TRBD1|TRBV5-6|many
CASSSGTGGLLGETQYF
TGTGCCAGCAGCTCAGGGACAGGGGGTCTGTTGGGAGAGACCCAGTACTTC
>TRBJ2-3|NA|TRBV11-3|NA
CASSMGAADTQYF
TGTGCCAGCAGCATGGGGGCGGCAGATACGCAGTATTTT
>TRBJ1-5|TRBD1|TRBV30|few
CAWSGQGSQPQHF
TGTGCCTGGAGTGGACAGGGGAGTCAGCCCCAGCATTTT
>TRBJ2-5|NA|TRBV9|many
CASSVGGGGETQYF
TGTGCCAGCAGCGTAGGAGGGGGAGGCGAGACCCAGTACTTC
>TRBJ2-5|TRBD2|TRBV3-1|many
CASSQISRTSGREETQYF
TGTGCCAGCAGCCAAATCTCCAGGACTAGCGGGAGGGAAGAGACCCAGTACTTC
>TRBJ1-2|NA|TRBV6-9|few
CASSYSPYYGYTF
TGTGCCAGCAGTTACTCACCTTACTATGGCTACACCTTC
>TRBJ1-1|NA|TRBV6-4|NA
CAVRSGNTEAFF
TGTGCCGTCCGGTCGGGGAACACTGAAGCTTTCTTT
>TRBJ2-3|NA|TRBV12-3/TRBV12-4|few
CASGNPQRTDTQYF
TGTGCCAGCGGGAATCCTCAACGCACAGATACGCAGTATTTT
>TRBJ2-7|NA|TRBV12-3/TRBV12-4|NA
CASSLEMRPNEQYF
TGTGCCAGCAGTTTAGAGATGCGACCCAACGAGCAGTACTTC
>TRBJ2-1|NA|TRBV7-9|NA
CASSYGQLYNEQFF
TGTGCCAGCAGCTACGGACAGTTGTACAATGAGCAGTTCTTC
>TRBJ2-7|NA|TRBV27|many
CASSSGLSYEQYF
TGTGCCAGCAGTTCGGGACTTTCCTACGAGCAGTACTTC
>TRBJ2-3|NA|TRBV2|NA
CASSEKETGAGTQYF
TGTGCCAGCAGTGAGAAAGAGACAGGAGCCGGTACGCAGTATTTT
>TRBJ1-5|TRBD1|TRBV9|few
CASSSGQESNQPQHF
TGTGCCAGCAGCTCGGGACAGGAGAGCAATCAGCCCCAGCATTTT
>TRBJ1-1|NA|TRBV10-3|NA
CAIMQAPGSEAFF
TGTGCCATCATGCAGGCCCCTGGATCTGAAGCTTTCTTT
>TRBJ2-7|TRBD1|TRBV20-1|few
CSAEGTGDEQYF
TGCAGTGCGGAAGGGACAGGGGACGAGCAGTACTTC
>TRBJ2-7|TRBD2|TRBV28|many
CASRPTGTSNEQYF
TGTGCCAGCAGGCCAACCGGGACTAGTAACGAGCAGTACTTC
>TRBJ2-2|NA|TRBV28|NA
CASSRSGWGTGEPFF
TGTGCCAGCAGTCGGAGCGGTTGGGGCACCGGGGAGCCGTTTTTT
>TRBJ2-2|NA|TRBV6-2/TRBV6-3|NA
CASKRENTGELFF
TGTGCCAGCAAACGAGAGAACACCGGGGAGCTGTTTTTT
>TRBJ2-2|NA|TRBV12-3/TRBV12-4|NA
CASSWTAGAGELFF
TGTGCCAGCAGTTGGACTGCCGGGGCCGGGGAGCTGTTTTTT
>TRBJ1-1|NA|TRBV20-1|few
CSSTGPVNTEAFF
TGCAGTTCGACAGGCCCGGTGAACACTGAAGCTTTCTTT
>TRBJ2-3|NA|TRBV28|few
CATKGPVVQYF
TGTGCCACCAAAGGGCCTGTGGTGCAGTATTTT
>TRBJ2-6|NA|TRBV7-9|few
CASSLESIGVSGANVLTF
TGTGCCAGCAGCTTAGAGTCAATAGGGGTTTCTGGGGCCAACGTCCTGACTTTC
>TRBJ2-7|TRBD2|TRBV7-9|many
CASSPTLAGTTYEQYF
TGTGCCAGCAGCCCTACCCTAGCGGGGACCACCTACGAGCAGTACTTC
>TRBJ2-6|TRBD1|TRBV4-1|NA
CASSIGQGSSGANVLTF
TGCGCCAGCAGCATTGGACAGGGCAGCTCTGGGGCCAACGTCCTGACTTTC
>TRBJ2-7|NA|TRBV20-1|NA
CSAGGGVRLYEQYF
TGCAGTGCTGGAGGGGGCGTGAGGCTCTACGAGCAGTACTTC
>TRBJ1-6|NA|TRBV7-9|few
CASSPAPGQGNSPLHF
TGTGCCAGCAGCCCGGCGCCGGGTCAGGGGAATTCACCCCTCCACTTT
>TRBJ1-2|TRBD1|TRBV25-1|NA
CASSASPGQMNYGYTF
TGTGCCAGCAGCGCGTCGCCGGGACAGATGAACTATGGCTACACCTTC
>TRBJ2-2|NA|TRBV19|few
CASSIDGARTPSAIPPGELFF
TGTGCCAGTAGTATAGATGGGGCTCGGACGCCCAGCGCGATCCCCCCCGGGGAGCTGTTTTTT
>TRBJ2-3|NA|TRBV6-5|NA
CASSFSSGQGTRTDTQYF
TGTGCCAGCAGTTTCTCATCAGGCCAGGGAACGAGGACAGATACGCAGTATTTT